The rows below give T cell receptor beta chains drawn from one sample of a study of OX40 agonist ivuxolimab in advanced cancers. Sequencing was performed with immunoSEQ multiplex PCR; in TCRdb, only in-frame clones are kept and a portion is missing. The sample gives some 80,000 clones, roughly 83% of which show up once; approximately 7% is in the top ten. The sequenced sample was CD4+ or CD8+ T cells sorted from blood, obtained in a trial of the OX40 agonist ivuxolimab. Source of these receptors: an adult with an advanced solid tumor such as melanoma, head and neck, liver or kidney cancer. CDR3s include the opening cysteine and the closing phenylalanine or tryptophan. The D gene is left open where the match is weak. Only some rows state a clone size, as once, few, many or a class for expanded clones.

D gene	V gene	J gene	clone size	CDR3 DNA	CDR3 protein
TRBD1	TRBV5-6	TRBJ1-6	-	TGTGCCAGCAGCGCAAAGGACAGGGAAGGTTCACCCCTCCACTTT	CASSAKDREGSPLHF
-	TRBV5-6	TRBJ1-2	-	TGTGCCAGCAGCTTGCGAGGGGCCTATGGCTACACCTTC	CASSLRGAYGYTF
TRBD1	TRBV14	TRBJ2-2	-	TGTGCCAGCAGCCAGAGGGGGGACAGGGCGAACACCGGGGAGCTGTTTTTT	CASSQRGDRANTGELFF
TRBD2	TRBV5-1	TRBJ2-1	-	TGCGCCAGCAGCGCTACTAGCGGGGCCTACAATGAGCAGTTCTTC	CASSATSGAYNEQFF
-	TRBV27	TRBJ1-5	-	TGTGCCAGCAGTTTATCGGGGCGGCGCAATCAGCCCCAGCATTTT	CASSLSGRRNQPQHF
TRBD1	TRBV19	TRBJ1-2	-	TGTGCCAGTAGTTCACAGGGGTACTATGGCTACACCTTC	CASSSQGYYGYTF
-	TRBV4-1	TRBJ2-3	few	TGCGCCAGCAGCCAAGAGTCGCGAGGGCCAGATACGCAGTATTTT	CASSQESRGPDTQYF
-	TRBV4-1	TRBJ1-6	few	TGCGCCAGCAGCCAAGCCCGGATGGAAGGAAATTCACCCCTCCACTTT	CASSQARMEGNSPLHF
TRBD1	TRBV5-4	TRBJ1-1	-	TGTGCCAGCAGCTTTCAGGACAGGGAGAACACTGAAGCTTTCTTT	CASSFQDRENTEAFF
TRBD2	TRBV4-1	TRBJ2-2	-	TGCGCCAGCAGCCCTATAGCGGGGAACGGGGAGCTGTTTTTT	CASSPIAGNGELFF
TRBD1	TRBV11-3	TRBJ1-2	-	TGTGCCAGCAGCCGACAGGGGCCGGACTATGGCTACACCTTC	CASSRQGPDYGYTF
-	TRBV4-1	TRBJ1-5	-	TGCGCCAGCAGCCAAGATTTCAATCAGCCCCAGCATTTT	CASSQDFNQPQHF
-	TRBV29-1	TRBJ1-1	-	TGCAGCGTTTCGTACGGTTACCGTGGCGCTGAAGCTTTCTTT	CSVSYGYRGAEAFF
-	TRBV6-5	TRBJ2-1	-	TGTGCCAGCAGTTACCGGGGGTCAAGGAGAGATGAGCAGTTCTTC	CASSYRGSRRDEQFF
-	TRBV19	TRBJ2-2	-	TGTGCCAGTAGTAAAGGTACAGGTACCAACACCGGGGAGCTGTTTTTT	CASSKGTGTNTGELFF
-	TRBV30	TRBJ1-3	-	TGTGCCTGGAGTGGGGAGTCTGGAAACACCATATATTTT	CAWSGESGNTIYF
-	TRBV7-3	TRBJ1-1	-	TGTGCCAGCAGCTTAGATTTGAGTACTGAAGCTTTCTTT	CASSLDLSTEAFF
TRBD1	TRBV18	TRBJ1-1	few	TGTGCCAGCTCGAGGACAGGATCGAACACTGAAGCTTTCTTT	CASSRTGSNTEAFF
-	TRBV5-4	TRBJ1-5	-	TGTGCCAGCAGCTTGGGGCCCGGCCTCAATCAGCCCCAGCATTTT	CASSLGPGLNQPQHF
-	TRBV5-8	TRBJ2-3	-	TGTGCCAGCAGCTCGGGGTTCGTGGATACGCAGTATTTT	CASSSGFVDTQYF
TRBD2	TRBV7-3	TRBJ2-7	-	TGTGCCAGCAGCTTAGCCAGGACTAGCGGGAGCTACGAGCAGTACTTC	CASSLARTSGSYEQYF
TRBD1	TRBV7-2	TRBJ1-2	-	TGTGCCAGCAGCTCCTCAGGGGGAAGCCGGTATGGCTACACCTTC	CASSSSGGSRYGYTF